This T cell receptor (beta chain) originates from a study of cytomegalovirus exposure and HLA in healthy donors. Study-wide results and caveats: HLA-A and HLA-B allele assignments for most subjects were reportedly predicted accurately using TCR beta sequences.

The count of this clone is one. Its antigen is undetermined. Primers: 60 Vbeta forward and 13 Jbeta reverse. The method was immunoSEQ multiplex PCR; TCRdb's version includes in-frame clones alone and lacks a portion of them. Of about 92,000 clones in the sample, 60% to 80% were seen once. Source material: PBMCs. The sequence was obtained from a man aged 50 or older in good health and CMV-seropositive.

The CDR3 nucleotides are TGTGCCAGCATGGGCTCAAACCGGGATACGCAGTATTTT. This codes for CASMGSNRDTQYF. The chain links TRBV6-1 to TRBJ2-3; D is ambiguous. Trimming shortened V by 7 bases and J by 6 bases, and 14 bases separated the two germline ends. This CDR3 region has 13 residues. CDR1 is MNHNS, CDR2 SASEGT, per germline.